The clone carrying this TCR beta chain was picked up many times. Selection for sequencing was limited to patients who had shown CD8+CD57+ cell expansion by flow cytometry. TCR beta VDJ and CDR3 profiles were obtained from a genomic DNA template. MiXCR, run by TCRdb on the reads, gives a single entry per CDR3 protein. The repertoire has fewer than 250,000 distinct CDR3 sequences, around 46% of them found once; the top ten carry 7.8%. The sample belongs to a study of CD8+CD57+ T cells in acquired aplastic anemia. V was cut by 3 bases and J by 1 base, with 11 bases left in between. The CDR3 covers 15 residues. In germline, CDR1 is ENHRY, CDR2 SYGVKD.

The V gene is TRBV10-3, the J gene TRBJ2-3, with TRBD1 as a possible D gene (6 bases). The clonotype originates from a human donor with aplastic anemia. The sequencing sample was made of sorted CD4+, CD8+, or CD8+CD57+ T cells (not recorded which) from PBMCs. CDR3 sequence reads: CAISDLDRRTDTQYF. The CDR3 region has the DNA TGTGCCATCAGTGACTTGGACAGACGCACAGATACGCAGTATTTT.